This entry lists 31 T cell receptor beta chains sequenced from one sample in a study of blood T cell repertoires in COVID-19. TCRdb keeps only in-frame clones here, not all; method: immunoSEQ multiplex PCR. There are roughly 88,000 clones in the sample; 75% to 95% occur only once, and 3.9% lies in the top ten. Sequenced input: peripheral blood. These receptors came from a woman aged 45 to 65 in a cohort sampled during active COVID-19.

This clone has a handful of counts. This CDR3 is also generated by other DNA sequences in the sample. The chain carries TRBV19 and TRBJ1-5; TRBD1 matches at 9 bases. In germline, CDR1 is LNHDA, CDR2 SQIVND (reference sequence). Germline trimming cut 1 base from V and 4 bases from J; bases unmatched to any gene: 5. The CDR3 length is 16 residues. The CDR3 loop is CASSIVQGAGNQPQHF. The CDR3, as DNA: TGTGCCAGTAGTATAGTACAGGGGGCCGGGAATCAGCCCCAGCATTTT.

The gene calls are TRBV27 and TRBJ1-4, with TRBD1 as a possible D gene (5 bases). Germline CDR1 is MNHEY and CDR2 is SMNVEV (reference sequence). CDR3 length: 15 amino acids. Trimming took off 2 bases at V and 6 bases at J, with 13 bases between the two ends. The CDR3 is CASSLAGRLDEKLFF. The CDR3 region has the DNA TGTGCCAGCAGTTTAGCGGGACGGTTAGATGAAAAACTGTTTTTT.

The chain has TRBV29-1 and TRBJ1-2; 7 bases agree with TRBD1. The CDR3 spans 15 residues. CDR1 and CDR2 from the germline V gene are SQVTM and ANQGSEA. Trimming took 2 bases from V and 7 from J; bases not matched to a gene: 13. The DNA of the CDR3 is TGCAGCGTTGAAATGGGTGGGACAGCTCAGTCTGGCTACACCTTC. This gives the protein CSVEMGGTAQSGYTF.

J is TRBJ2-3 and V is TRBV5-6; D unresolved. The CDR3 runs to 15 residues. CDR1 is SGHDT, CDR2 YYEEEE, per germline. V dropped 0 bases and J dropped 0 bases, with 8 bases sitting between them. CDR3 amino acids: CASSLGPASTDTQYF. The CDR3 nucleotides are TGTGCCAGCAGCTTGGGGCCCGCTAGCACAGATACGCAGTATTTT. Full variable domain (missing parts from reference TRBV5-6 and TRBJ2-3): DAGVTQSPTHLIKTRGQQVTLRCSPKSGHDTVSWYQQALGQGPQFIFQYYEEEERQRGNFPDRFSGHQFPNYSSELNVNALLLGDSALYLCASSLGPASTDTQYFGPGTRLTVL.

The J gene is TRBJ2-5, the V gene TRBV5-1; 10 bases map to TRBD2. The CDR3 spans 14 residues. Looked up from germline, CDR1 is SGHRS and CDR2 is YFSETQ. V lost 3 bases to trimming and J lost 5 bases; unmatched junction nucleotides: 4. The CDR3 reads CASSSGTSVETQYF. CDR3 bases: TGCGCCAGCAGCTCCGGGACTAGCGTTGAGACCCAGTACTTC. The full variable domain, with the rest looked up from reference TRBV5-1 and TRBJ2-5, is KAGVTQTPRYLIKTRGQQVTLSCSPISGHRSVSWYQQTPGQGLQFLFEYFSETQRNKGNFPGRFSGRQFSNSRSEMNVSTLELGDSALYLCASSSGTSVETQYFGPGTRLLVL.

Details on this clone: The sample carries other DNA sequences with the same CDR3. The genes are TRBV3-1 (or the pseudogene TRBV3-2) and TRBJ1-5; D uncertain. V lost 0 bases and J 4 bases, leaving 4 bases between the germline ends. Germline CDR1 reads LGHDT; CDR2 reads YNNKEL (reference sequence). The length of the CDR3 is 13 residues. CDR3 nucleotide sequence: TGTGCCAGCAGCCAAGACCTTAATCAGCCCCAGCATTTT. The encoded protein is CASSQDLNQPQHF.

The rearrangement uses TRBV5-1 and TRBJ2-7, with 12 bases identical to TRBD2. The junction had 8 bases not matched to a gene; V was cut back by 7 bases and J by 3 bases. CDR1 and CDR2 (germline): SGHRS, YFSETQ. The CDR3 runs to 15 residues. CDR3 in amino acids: CASSHLTSGSYEQYF. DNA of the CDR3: TGCGCCAGCTCACACTTGACTAGCGGGAGCTACGAGCAGTACTTC.

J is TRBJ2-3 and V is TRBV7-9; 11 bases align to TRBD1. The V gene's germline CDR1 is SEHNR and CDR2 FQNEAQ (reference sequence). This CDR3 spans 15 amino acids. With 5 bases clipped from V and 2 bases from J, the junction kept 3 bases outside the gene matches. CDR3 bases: TGTGCCAGCAGCCCCGGACAGGGGGCCACAGATACGCAGTATTTT. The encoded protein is CASSPGQGATDTQYF.

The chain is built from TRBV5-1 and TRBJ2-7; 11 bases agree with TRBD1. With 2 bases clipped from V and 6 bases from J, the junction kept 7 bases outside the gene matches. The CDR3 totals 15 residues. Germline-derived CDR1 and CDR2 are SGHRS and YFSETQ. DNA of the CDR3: TGCGCCAGCAGCTTACGGACAGGGGGCGAAGGCGAGCAGTACTTC. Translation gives CASSLRTGGEGEQYF.

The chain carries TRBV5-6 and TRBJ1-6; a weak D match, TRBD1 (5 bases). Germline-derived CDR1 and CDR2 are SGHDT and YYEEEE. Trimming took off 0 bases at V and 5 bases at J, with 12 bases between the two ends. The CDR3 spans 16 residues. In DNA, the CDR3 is TGTGCCAGCAGCTTGGTGGGGGGGGACGATAATTCACCCCTCCACTTT. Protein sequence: CASSLVGGDDNSPLHF.

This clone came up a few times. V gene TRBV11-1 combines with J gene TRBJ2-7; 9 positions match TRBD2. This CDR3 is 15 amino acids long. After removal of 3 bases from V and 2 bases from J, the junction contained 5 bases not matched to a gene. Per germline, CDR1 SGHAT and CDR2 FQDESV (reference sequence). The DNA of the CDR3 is TGTGCCAGCAGCTTTCTAGCGGGGCCAACCTACGAGCAGTACTTC. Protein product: CASSFLAGPTYEQYF.

The CDR3 is CATSREQGTNEKLFF. The CDR3 region has the DNA TGTGCCACCAGCAGAGAACAGGGAACTAATGAAAAACTGTTTTTT. V usage is TRBV15 and J usage is TRBJ1-4; the D gene is possibly TRBD1 (6 bases). The CDR3 loop spans 15 amino acids. V was pared by 0 bases and J by 1 base, with 6 bases between. The germline gives CDR1 LNHNV, CDR2 YYDKDF (reference sequence).

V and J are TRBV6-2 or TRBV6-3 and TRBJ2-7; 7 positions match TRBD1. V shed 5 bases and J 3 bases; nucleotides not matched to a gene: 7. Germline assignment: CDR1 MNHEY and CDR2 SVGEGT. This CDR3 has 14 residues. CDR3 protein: CASSPGQAYYEQYF. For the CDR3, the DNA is TGTGCCAGCAGTCCCGGACAGGCCTACTACGAGCAGTACTTC.

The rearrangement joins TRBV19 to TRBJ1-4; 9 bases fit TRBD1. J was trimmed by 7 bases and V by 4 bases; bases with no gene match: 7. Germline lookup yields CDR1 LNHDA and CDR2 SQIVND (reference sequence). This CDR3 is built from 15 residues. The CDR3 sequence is CASSTRGTGIEKLFF. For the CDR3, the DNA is TGTGCCAGTAGTACAAGGGGGACAGGGATTGAAAAACTGTTTTTT.

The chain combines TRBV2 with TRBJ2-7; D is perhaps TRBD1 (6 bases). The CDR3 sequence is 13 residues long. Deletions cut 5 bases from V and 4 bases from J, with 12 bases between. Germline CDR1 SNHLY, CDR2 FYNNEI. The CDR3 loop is CASSLGQVYEQYF. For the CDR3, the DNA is TGTGCCAGCAGTCTGGGACAAGTTTACGAGCAGTACTTC. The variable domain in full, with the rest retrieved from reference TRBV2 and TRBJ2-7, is EPEVTQTPSHQVTQMGQEVILRCVPISNHLYFYWYRQILGQKVEFLVSFYNNEISEKSEIFDDQFSVERPDGSNFTLKIRSTKLEDSAMYFCASSLGQVYEQYFGPGTRLTVT.

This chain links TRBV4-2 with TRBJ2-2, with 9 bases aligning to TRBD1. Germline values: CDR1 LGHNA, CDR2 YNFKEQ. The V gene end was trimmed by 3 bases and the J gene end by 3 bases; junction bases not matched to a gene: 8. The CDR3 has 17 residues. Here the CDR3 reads CASSQGTGGADTGELFF. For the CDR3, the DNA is TGTGCCAGCAGCCAGGGTACAGGGGGCGCCGACACCGGGGAGCTGTTTTTT.

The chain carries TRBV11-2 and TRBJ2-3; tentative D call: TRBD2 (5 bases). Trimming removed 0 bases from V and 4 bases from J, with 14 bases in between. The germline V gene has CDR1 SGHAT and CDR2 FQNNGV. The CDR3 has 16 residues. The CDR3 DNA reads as TGTGCCAGCAGCTTAGATCGTCTTGGGCGGGCAGATACGCAGTATTTT. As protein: CASSLDRLGRADTQYF.

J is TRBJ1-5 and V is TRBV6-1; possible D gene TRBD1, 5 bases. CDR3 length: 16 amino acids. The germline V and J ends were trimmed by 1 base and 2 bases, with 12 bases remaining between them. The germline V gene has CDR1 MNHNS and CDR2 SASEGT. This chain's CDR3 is CASSEVRQPRNQPQHF. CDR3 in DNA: TGTGCCAGCAGTGAAGTAAGACAGCCCCGCAATCAGCCCCAGCATTTT.

The CDR3 protein is CASSPPDRGSYGYTF. CDR3 nucleotides: TGTGCCAGCTCACCACCGGACCGGGGAAGCTATGGCTACACCTTC. V gene TRBV18 combines with J gene TRBJ1-2, with unresolved D. CDR1 is KGHSH, CDR2 LQKENI, per germline. The CDR3 runs to 15 residues. V was cut by 0 bases and J by 4 bases, with 12 bases left in between.

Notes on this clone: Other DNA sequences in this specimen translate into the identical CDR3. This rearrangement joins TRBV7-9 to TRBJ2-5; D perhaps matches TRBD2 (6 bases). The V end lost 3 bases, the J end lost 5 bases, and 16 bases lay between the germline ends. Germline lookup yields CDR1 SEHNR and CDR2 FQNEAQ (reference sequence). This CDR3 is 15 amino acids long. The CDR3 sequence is CASSFAGGAGETQYF. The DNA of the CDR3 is TGTGCCAGCAGCTTTGCCGGCGGGGCCGGGGAGACCCAGTACTTC. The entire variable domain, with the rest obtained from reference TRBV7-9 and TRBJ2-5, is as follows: DTGVSQNPRHKITKRGQNVTFRCDPISEHNRLYWYRQTLGQGPEFLTYFQNEAQLEKSRLLSDRFSAERPKGSFSTLEIQRTEQGDSAMYLCASSFAGGAGETQYFGPGTRLLVL.

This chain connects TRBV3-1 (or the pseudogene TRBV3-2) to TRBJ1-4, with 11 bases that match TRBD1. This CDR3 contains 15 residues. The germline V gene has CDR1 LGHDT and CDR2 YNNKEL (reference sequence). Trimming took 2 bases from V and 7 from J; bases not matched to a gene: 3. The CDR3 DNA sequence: TGTGCCAGCAGCCAACGGACAGGGGGCACTGAAAAACTGTTTTTT. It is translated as CASSQRTGGTEKLFF.

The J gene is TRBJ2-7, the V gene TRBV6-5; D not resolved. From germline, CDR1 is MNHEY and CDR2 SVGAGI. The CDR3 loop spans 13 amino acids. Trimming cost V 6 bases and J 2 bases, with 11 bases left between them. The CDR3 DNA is TGTGCCAGCAGCCCAACGGTAGCCTACGAGCAGTACTTC. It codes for CASSPTVAYEQYF.

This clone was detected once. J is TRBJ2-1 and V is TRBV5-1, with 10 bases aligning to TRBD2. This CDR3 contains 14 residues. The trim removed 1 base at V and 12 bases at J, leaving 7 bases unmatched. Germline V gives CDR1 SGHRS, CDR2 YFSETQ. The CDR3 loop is CASSLTSGEPTQFF. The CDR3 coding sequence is TGCGCCAGCAGCTTGACTAGCGGGGAGCCGACGCAGTTCTTC.

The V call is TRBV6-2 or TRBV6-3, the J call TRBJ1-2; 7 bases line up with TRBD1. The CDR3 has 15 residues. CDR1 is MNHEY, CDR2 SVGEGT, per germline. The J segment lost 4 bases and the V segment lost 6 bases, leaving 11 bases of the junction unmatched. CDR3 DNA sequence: TGTGCCAGCAGCCCGGGACAGCCAATTACCTATGGCTACACCTTC. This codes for CASSPGQPITYGYTF.

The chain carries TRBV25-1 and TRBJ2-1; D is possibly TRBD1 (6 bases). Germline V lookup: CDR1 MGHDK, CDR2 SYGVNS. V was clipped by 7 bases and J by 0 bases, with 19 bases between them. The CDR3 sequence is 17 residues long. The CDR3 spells CASNQQRTASSYNEQFF. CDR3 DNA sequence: TGTGCCAGCAACCAGCAAAGGACAGCGAGCTCCTACAATGAGCAGTTCTTC. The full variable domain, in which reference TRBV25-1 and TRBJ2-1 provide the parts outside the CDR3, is EADIYQTPRYLVIGTGKKITLECSQTMGHDKMYWYQQDPGMELHLIHYSYGVNSTEKGDLSSESTVSRIRTEHFPLTLESARPSHTSQYLCASNQQRTASSYNEQFFGPGTRLTVL.

The CDR3 DNA sequence: TGTGCCAGCAGTTTAGTCGGGAGTAGCGAGCAGTACTTC. It specifies CASSLVGSSEQYF. The gene calls are TRBV28 and TRBJ2-7, with TRBD2 as a possible D gene (6 bases). The CDR3 extends over 13 amino acids. In germline, CDR1 is MDHEN, CDR2 SYDVKM. The germline V and J ends were trimmed by 2 bases and 6 bases, with 11 bases remaining between them.

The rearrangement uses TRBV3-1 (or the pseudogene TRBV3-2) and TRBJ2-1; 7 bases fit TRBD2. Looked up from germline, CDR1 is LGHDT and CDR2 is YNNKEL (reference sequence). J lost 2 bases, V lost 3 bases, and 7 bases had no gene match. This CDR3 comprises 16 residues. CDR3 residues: CASSQAAGLAYNEQFF. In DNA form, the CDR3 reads TGTGCCAGCAGCCAGGCAGCGGGGCTGGCCTACAATGAGCAGTTCTTC.

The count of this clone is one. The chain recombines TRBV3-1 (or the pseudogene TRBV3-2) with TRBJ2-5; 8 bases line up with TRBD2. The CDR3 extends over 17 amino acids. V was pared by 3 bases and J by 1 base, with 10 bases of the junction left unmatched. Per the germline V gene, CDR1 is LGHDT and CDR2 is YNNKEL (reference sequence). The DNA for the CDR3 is TGTGCCAGCAGCCAGACGGAAATACTAGCGGTCCAAGAGACCCAGTACTTC. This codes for CASSQTEILAVQETQYF.

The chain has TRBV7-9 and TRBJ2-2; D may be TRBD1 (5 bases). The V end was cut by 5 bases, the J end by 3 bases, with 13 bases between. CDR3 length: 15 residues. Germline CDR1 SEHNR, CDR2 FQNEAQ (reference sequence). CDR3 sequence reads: CASSPQGADTGELFF. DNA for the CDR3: TGTGCCAGCAGCCCGCAAGGGGCGGACACCGGGGAGCTGTTTTTT.

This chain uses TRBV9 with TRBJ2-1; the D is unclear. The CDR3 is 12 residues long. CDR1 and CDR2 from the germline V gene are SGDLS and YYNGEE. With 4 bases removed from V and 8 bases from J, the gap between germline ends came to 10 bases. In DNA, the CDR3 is TGTGCCAGCAGCCCGGGTTGGGATGAGCAGTTCTTC. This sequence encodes CASSPGWDEQFF. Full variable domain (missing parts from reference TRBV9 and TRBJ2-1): DSGVTQTPKHLITATGQRVTLRCSPRSGDLSVYWYQQSLDQGLQFLIQYYNGEERAKGNILERFSAQQFPDLHSELNLSSLELGDSALYFCASSPGWDEQFFGPGTRLTVL.

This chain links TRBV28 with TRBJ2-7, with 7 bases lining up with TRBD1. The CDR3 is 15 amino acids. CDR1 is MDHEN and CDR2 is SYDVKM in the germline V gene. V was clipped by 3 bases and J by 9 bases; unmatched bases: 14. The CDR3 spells CASSLFGTAALVQYF. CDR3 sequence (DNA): TGTGCCAGCAGTTTGTTCGGGACAGCGGCCTTAGTGCAGTACTTC.